This entry lists 9 T cell receptor beta chains sequenced from one sample in a study of cytomegalovirus exposure and HLA in healthy donors. Primers: 60 Vbeta forward and 13 Jbeta reverse. Data came from immunoSEQ multiplex PCR; TCRdb stores just in-frame clones and leaves some out. The sample includes tens of thousands of clones, approximately 71% of them seen just once. Sequencing was done on a sample of PBMCs. Receptors were obtained from a woman between 35 and 50 years old in good health and CMV-seronegative.

The rearrangement uses TRBV29-1 and TRBJ2-7; 9 bases are shared with TRBD2. Looked up from germline, CDR1 is SQVTM and CDR2 is ANQGSEA. V lost 7 bases, J lost 3 bases, and 7 bases stayed unmatched. This CDR3 has 13 residues. The CDR3 is CSAGSGGDYEQYF. CDR3 DNA sequence: TGCAGCGCGGGTAGCGGGGGAGACTACGAGCAGTACTTC.

J is TRBJ2-3 and V is TRBV19; 7 bases are shared with TRBD2. The V gene's germline CDR1 is LNHDA and CDR2 SQIVND (reference sequence). The CDR3 contains 16 residues. J gave up 1 base and V 4 bases, and 8 bases lay outside the gene matches. Here the CDR3 DNA reads TGTGCCAGTAGTACCCCTGGGCGGGAGCGCACAGATACGCAGTATTTT. Translating gives CASSTPGRERTDTQYF.

This chain uses TRBV5-4 with TRBJ1-2; 7 bases are shared with TRBD1. J lost 3 bases, V lost 0 bases, and 2 bases had no gene match. Germline V lookup: CDR1 SGHNT, CDR2 YYREEE (reference sequence). There are 14 residues in the CDR3. CDR3 in amino acids: CASSLVGQDYGYTF. CDR3 DNA sequence: TGTGCCAGCAGCTTGGTAGGACAGGACTATGGCTACACCTTC.

The chain couples TRBV5-1 to TRBJ1-5; a possible D gene is TRBD1 (6 bases). V lost 4 bases and J 3 bases, leaving 11 bases between the germline ends. The CDR3 is 14 residues long. CDR1 and CDR2 from the germline V gene are SGHRS and YFSETQ. In DNA form, the CDR3 reads TGCGCCAGCAGCCTCGGACAGCCCAATCAGCCCCAGCATTTT. This codes for CASSLGQPNQPQHF. Full variable domain (rest looked up from reference TRBV5-1 and TRBJ1-5): KAGVTQTPRYLIKTRGQQVTLSCSPISGHRSVSWYQQTPGQGLQFLFEYFSETQRNKGNFPGRFSGRQFSNSRSEMNVSTLELGDSALYLCASSLGQPNQPQHFGDGTRLSIL.

The chain recombines TRBV5-8 with TRBJ1-2; possible D gene TRBD1, 5 bases. The germline V and J ends were trimmed by 0 bases and 2 bases, with 5 bases remaining between them. Germline V gives CDR1 SGHTS, CDR2 YDEGEE. This CDR3 spans 13 amino acids. CDR3 amino acids: CASSLGQNYGYTF. In DNA, the CDR3 is TGTGCCAGCAGCTTGGGACAGAACTATGGCTACACCTTC. Combining the CDR3 with reference TRBV5-8 and TRBJ1-2 gives the whole variable domain EAGVTQSPTHLIKTRGQQATLRCSPISGHTSVYWYQQALGLGLQFLLWYDEGEERNRGNFPPRFSGRQFPNYSSELNVNALELEDSALYLCASSLGQNYGYTFGSGTRLTVV.

V and J are TRBV11-2 and TRBJ2-7; 8 nucleotides match TRBD1. Per germline, CDR1 SGHAT and CDR2 FQNNGV. The CDR3 length is 14 residues. Trimming cost V 3 bases and J 3 bases; bases outside gene matches: 4. CDR3 sequence: CASSLDRAIYEQYF. The CDR3 nucleotides read TGTGCCAGCAGCTTGGACAGGGCCATCTACGAGCAGTACTTC. Complete variable domain (other parts from reference TRBV11-2 and TRBJ2-7): EAGVAQSPRYKIIEKRQSVAFWCNPISGHATLYWYQQILGQGPKLLIQFQNNGVVDDSQLPKDRFSAERLKGVDSTLKIQPAKLEDSAVYLCASSLDRAIYEQYFGPGTRLTVT.

The rearrangement links TRBV18 to TRBJ2-7, with 8 bases that match TRBD1. V lost 5 bases, J lost 5 bases, and 8 bases stayed unmatched. Germline V gene lookup returns CDR1 KGHSH and CDR2 LQKENI. CDR3 size: 14 residues. CDR3 protein: CASSISGQGDEQYF. The CDR3 DNA sequence: TGTGCCAGCTCAATCTCCGGACAGGGCGACGAGCAGTACTTC.

The chain joins TRBV7-2 to TRBJ2-7; a weak D match, TRBD1 (5 bases). This CDR3 is 12 amino acids long. CDR1 is SGHTA and CDR2 is FQGNSA in the germline V gene. The V and J ends lost 6 bases and 0 bases respectively, with 6 bases between them. The CDR3 reads CASRQDSYEQYF. The CDR3 DNA sequence: TGTGCCAGCAGACAGGACTCCTACGAGCAGTACTTC.

The V and J genes are TRBV5-1 and TRBJ1-5, with D possibly being TRBD1 (6 bases). The CDR3 runs to 15 residues. Trimming left V 3 bases short and J 0 bases short, with 10 bases between. Per the germline V gene, CDR1 is SGHRS and CDR2 is YFSETQ. The CDR3 region is CASSSAGDSNQPQHF. Written as DNA, the CDR3 is TGCGCCAGCAGCTCTGCAGGGGATAGCAATCAGCCCCAGCATTTT.